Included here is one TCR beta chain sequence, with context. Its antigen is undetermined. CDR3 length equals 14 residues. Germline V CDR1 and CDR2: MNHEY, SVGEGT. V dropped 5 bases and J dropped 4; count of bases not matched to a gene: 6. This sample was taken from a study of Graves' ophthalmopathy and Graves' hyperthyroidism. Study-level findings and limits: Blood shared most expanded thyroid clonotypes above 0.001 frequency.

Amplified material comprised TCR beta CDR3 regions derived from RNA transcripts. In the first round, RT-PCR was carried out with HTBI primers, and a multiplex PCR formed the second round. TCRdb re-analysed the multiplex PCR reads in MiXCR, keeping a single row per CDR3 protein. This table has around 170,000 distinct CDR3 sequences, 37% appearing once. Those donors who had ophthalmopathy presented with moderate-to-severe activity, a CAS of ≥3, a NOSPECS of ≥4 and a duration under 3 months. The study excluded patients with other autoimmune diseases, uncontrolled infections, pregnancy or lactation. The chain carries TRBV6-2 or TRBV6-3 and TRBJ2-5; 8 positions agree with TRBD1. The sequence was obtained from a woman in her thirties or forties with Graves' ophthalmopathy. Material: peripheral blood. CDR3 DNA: TGTGCCAGCAGTCTTACCACAGGGGGAGAGACCCAGTACTTC. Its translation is CASSLTTGGETQYF.